This TCR beta chain was found in a study of regulatory T cells in long-lasting Graves disease. As to time point: persistent/refractory GD, antithyroid drugs over 5 years with positive TRAb. Scientists built the TCR library using RNA that was extracted from PBMCs. Construction of TCR beta libraries relied on iRepertoire HTBI primers and on Arm-PCR targeting CDR3 regions. TCRdb independently ran MiXCR on the multiplex PCR reads; one entry per CDR3 protein. Among 400,000 to 500,000 distinct CDR3 sequences, roughly 23% were seen once, and the ten largest hold about 13%. A note on this clonotype: This likely traces to a read error, being one base from a far larger clone. No conserved phenylalanine or tryptophan ends this CDR3, so it is likely a read error.

The input for sequencing was peripheral blood mononuclear cells (PBMCs), taken when the disease was refractory, from a patient treated with antithyroid drugs. The TCR comes from a female donor with Graves disease.

The CDR3: CASSRVNTEAFS. Written as DNA, the CDR3 is TGTGCCAGCAGCCGAGTGAACACTGAAGCTTTCTCT. The V gene is TRBV6-1, the J gene TRBJ1-1; no definite D call. Trimming pared 6 bases from V and 0 bases from J, leaving 5 bases between. Germline CDR1 MNHNS, CDR2 SASEGT. The CDR3 consists of 12 residues.